These T cell receptor beta chains were read from a single sample in a study of beta chain features in type 1 diabetes. Here immunoSEQ multiplex PCR was the method, and the copy in TCRdb shows in-frame clones only, minus some. The repertoire holds around 240,000 clones, with over 9.5% as singletons. Sequencing was performed on naive CD4+ T cells from blood. The receptors derive from a woman between 18 and 30 years old in good health. Each CDR3 is given with its conserved first and last residue. D genes are given only for firm matches. The size of a clone is reported for some rows only, either as once, few or many, or as a class for expanded clones.

>few|TRBV30|-|TRBJ1-3
CAWSAGGNTIYF
TGTGCCTGGAGTGCCGGGGGAAACACCATATATTTT
>-|TRBV7-8|-|TRBJ2-1
CASSPSRLANEQFF
TGTGCCAGCAGCCCATCAAGGCTAGCGAATGAGCAGTTCTTC
>-|TRBV6-6|TRBD1|TRBJ2-7
CASSLGQGWGYEQYF
TGTGCCAGCAGTTTAGGACAGGGTTGGGGCTACGAGCAGTACTTC
>-|TRBV25-1|-|TRBJ1-4
CASSEQGGWELFF
TGTGCCAGCAGTGAACAGGGAGGTTGGGAACTGTTTTTT
>many|TRBV30|-|TRBJ2-4
CAWSQKGNIQYF
TGTGCCTGGAGTCAGAAGGGGAACATTCAGTACTTC
>-|TRBV11-3|-|TRBJ2-1
CASSRRGSNEQFF
TGTGCCAGCAGCCGAAGAGGTTCAAATGAGCAGTTCTTC
>few|TRBV19|TRBD2|TRBJ2-7
CASSPPGLAKEQYF
TGTGCCAGTAGTCCGCCGGGACTAGCTAAAGAGCAGTACTTC
>-|TRBV20-1|-|TRBJ2-1
CSAPTGNEQFF
TGCAGTGCCCCGACTGGCAATGAGCAGTTCTTC
>few|TRBV6-6|-|TRBJ1-2
CASSYLGVLPNGYTF
TGTGCCAGCAGTTACCTCGGTGTCTTACCCAATGGCTACACCTTC
>few|TRBV5-5|TRBD2|TRBJ2-1
CASSLTGTSGYNEQFF
TGTGCCAGCAGCCTAACCGGGACTAGCGGCTACAATGAGCAGTTCTTC
>few|TRBV6-5|-|TRBJ2-1
CASGRGDEQFF
TGTGCCAGCGGGAGAGGAGATGAGCAGTTCTTC
>few|TRBV5-1|-|TRBJ2-1
CASSLVAEQFF
TGCGCCAGCAGCTTGGTGGCAGAGCAGTTCTTC
>-|TRBV11-2|TRBD1|TRBJ2-1
CASSLGTGPYNEQFF
TGTGCCAGCAGCTTAGGGACAGGGCCCTACAATGAGCAGTTCTTC
>many|TRBV13|TRBD1|TRBJ2-6
CASSLRGQGVLSGANVLTF
TGTGCCAGCAGCCTCAGGGGACAGGGGGTCCTCTCTGGGGCCAACGTCCTGACTTTC
>-|TRBV5-6|-|TRBJ2-5
CASSFQGTYQETQYF
TGTGCCAGCAGCTTCCAGGGGACGTACCAAGAGACCCAGTACTTC
>-|TRBV30|-|TRBJ1-1
CAWITGFRGTEAFF
TGTGCCTGGATAACCGGGTTTCGAGGGACTGAAGCTTTCTTT
>few|TRBV1|-|TRBJ1-5
CTSSLQYQPQHF
TGCACCAGCAGCCTGCAGTATCAGCCCCAGCATTTT
>few|TRBV7-9|TRBD1|TRBJ1-3
CASSPKQGAIGNTIYF
TGTGCCAGCAGCCCCAAACAGGGGGCAATTGGGAACACCATATATTTT
>many|TRBV30|-|TRBJ2-7
CAGQGGSHEQYF
TGTGCCGGGCAGGGAGGCTCCCACGAGCAGTACTTC
>few|TRBV5-1|-|TRBJ2-2
CASSNPLGSTGELFF
TGCGCCAGCAGCAACCCACTGGGGAGCACCGGGGAGCTGTTTTTT
>-|TRBV11-2|TRBD2|TRBJ2-1
CASSLEGLADNEQFF
TGTGCCAGCAGCTTAGAAGGACTAGCGGACAATGAGCAGTTCTTC
>few|TRBV19|-|TRBJ1-3
CATQRPGAGNTIYF
TGTGCCACCCAACGCCCCGGGGCTGGAAACACCATATATTTT
>-|TRBV6-1|-|TRBJ2-3
CASSEALRGTDTQYF
TGTGCCAGCAGTGAAGCACTTAGGGGAACAGATACGCAGTATTTT
>-|TRBV19|TRBD2|TRBJ2-3
CASSLAGVTDTQYF
TGTGCCAGTAGTTTAGCGGGAGTAACAGATACGCAGTATTTT
>many|TRBV11-2|-|TRBJ2-5
CASSSPRPQETQYF
TGTGCCAGCAGCTCTCCCAGGCCCCAAGAGACCCAGTACTTC
>-|TRBV10-3|TRBD1|TRBJ1-6
CATSGTDSPLHF
TGTGCCACCTCCGGGACAGATTCACCCCTCCACTTT
>few|TRBV19|TRBD2|TRBJ2-1
CASSMGGSSYNEQFF
TGTGCCAGTAGTATGGGGGGGAGCTCCTACAATGAGCAGTTCTTC
>few|TRBV11-2|-|TRBJ2-1
CASSPRGGVGDNEQFF
TGTGCCAGCAGCCCTAGGGGGGGGGTTGGGGACAATGAGCAGTTCTTC
>-|TRBV7-9|TRBD1|TRBJ1-3
CASSLSGQGRSGNTIYF
TGTGCCAGCAGCTTGTCGGGACAGGGAAGGTCTGGAAACACCATATATTTT
>few|TRBV14|TRBD2|TRBJ2-7
CASSRTTSFYEQYF
TGTGCCAGCAGCCGAACGACTAGCTTCTACGAGCAGTACTTC
>few|TRBV11-2|-|TRBJ2-7
CASSLDVSRAYEQYF
TGTGCCAGCAGCTTAGACGTGAGCAGGGCCTACGAGCAGTACTTC
>-|TRBV19|TRBD1|TRBJ2-2
CASSPRPGTVNTGELFF
TGTGCCAGTAGTCCGCGACCCGGGACAGTTAACACCGGGGAGCTGTTTTTT
>-|TRBV29-1|-|TRBJ1-1
CSVEDLTENTEAFF
TGCAGCGTTGAAGACTTAACAGAGAACACTGAAGCTTTCTTT
>few|TRBV4-1|-|TRBJ2-2
CASSFRAEPGTNTGELFF
TGCGCCAGCAGCTTCCGAGCGGAGCCGGGAACGAACACCGGGGAGCTGTTTTTT
>few|TRBV5-1|TRBD1|TRBJ2-5
CASSLVPDRGLGETQYF
TGCGCCAGCAGCTTGGTTCCGGACAGGGGATTAGGAGAGACCCAGTACTTC
>-|TRBV4-1|-|TRBJ2-7
CASSRARQGTTYEQYF
TGCGCCAGCAGCCGCGCAAGACAGGGGACTACCTACGAGCAGTACTTC
>-|TRBV5-4|TRBD1|TRBJ2-6
CASSSELQGAGANVLTF
TGTGCCAGCAGCTCGGAGTTACAGGGGGCTGGGGCCAACGTCCTGACTTTC
>few|TRBV27|TRBD1|TRBJ1-2
CASSLRQGGRGYTF
TGTGCCAGCAGTCTACGACAGGGGGGGCGAGGCTACACCTTC
>-|TRBV6-5|-|TRBJ1-1
CASYLPGGSTEAFF
TGTGCCAGCTATCTCCCGGGCGGGAGCACTGAAGCTTTCTTT
>-|TRBV6-5|TRBD2|TRBJ2-2
CASRFRSGRVELFF
TGTGCCAGCAGATTCCGGAGCGGGAGGGTGGAGCTGTTTTTT
>few|TRBV5-6|TRBD2|TRBJ2-1
CASSLPLAGFNSYNEQFF
TGTGCCAGCAGCTTGCCTTTAGCGGGGTTTAACTCCTACAATGAGCAGTTCTTC
>-|TRBV7-9|TRBD2|TRBJ2-1
CASSFKSLAGDEQFF
TGTGCCAGCAGCTTTAAAAGTCTAGCGGGAGATGAGCAGTTCTTC
>few|TRBV11-2|TRBD1|TRBJ2-7
CASSLRSPGTAFLGYEQYF
TGTGCCAGCAGCTTACGGAGCCCGGGGACAGCATTCCTTGGGTACGAGCAGTACTTC
>-|TRBV30|TRBD2|TRBJ2-7
CAWSGLAGSYEQYF
TGTGCCTGGAGTGGACTAGCTGGATCCTACGAGCAGTACTTC
>-|TRBV2|TRBD1|TRBJ1-5
CASRVGQTNQPQHF
TGTGCCAGCAGGGTGGGACAGACTAATCAGCCCCAGCATTTT
>few|TRBV2|-|TRBJ2-2
CASRGVPNTGELFF
TGTGCCAGCAGGGGCGTACCGAACACCGGGGAGCTGTTTTTT
>-|TRBV30|-|TRBJ1-3
CAWRAGAGNTIYF
TGTGCCTGGAGGGCAGGGGCTGGAAACACCATATATTTT